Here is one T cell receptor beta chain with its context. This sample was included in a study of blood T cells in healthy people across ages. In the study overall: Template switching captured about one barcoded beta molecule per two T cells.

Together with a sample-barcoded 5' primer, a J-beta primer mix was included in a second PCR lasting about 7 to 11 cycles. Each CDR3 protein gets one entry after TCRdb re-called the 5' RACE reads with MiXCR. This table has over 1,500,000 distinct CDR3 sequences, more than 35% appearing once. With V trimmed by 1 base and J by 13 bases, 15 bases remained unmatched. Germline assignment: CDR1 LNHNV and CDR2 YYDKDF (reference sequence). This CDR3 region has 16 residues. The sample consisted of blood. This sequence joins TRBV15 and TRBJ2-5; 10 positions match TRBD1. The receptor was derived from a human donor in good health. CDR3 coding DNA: TGTGCCACCAGCAGAGTGGGAGTTATGACAGGGGGCGATCGGTACTTC. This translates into CATSRVGVMTGGDRYF.